These 31 T cell receptor beta chains originate from one sample sequenced in a study of blood T cell repertoires in COVID-19. Profiling relied on immunoSEQ multiplex PCR, and the TCRdb table lists in-frame clones only, not all of them. The sample lists roughly 290,000 clones, just under 85% seen once, with around 4.2% in the top ten. Sequenced: peripheral blood. The source is a woman between 50 and 59 years old with active or convalescent COVID-19.

The chain uses TRBV3-1 (or the pseudogene TRBV3-2) and TRBJ1-1, with TRBD1 identical over 7 bases. V gave up 5 bases and J gave up 4 bases; unmatched junction bases: 7. The CDR3 has 14 amino acids. Germline values: CDR1 LGHDT, CDR2 YNNKEL (reference sequence). DNA for the CDR3: TGTGCCAGCAGCAAAACGGCAGGGGGCACTGAAGCTTTCTTT. Translated: CASSKTAGGTEAFF.

This clone is a singleton in its sample. V and J are TRBV3-1 (or the pseudogene TRBV3-2) and TRBJ2-1; TRBD2 matches 7 bases. CDR3 length: 16 amino acids. Losses at the gene ends were 3 bases for V and 0 bases for J; bases not matched to a gene: 5. CDR1 and CDR2 (germline): LGHDT, YNNKEL (reference sequence). For the CDR3, the DNA is TGTGCCAGCAGCCACGGGACTACAAGCTCCTACAATGAGCAGTTCTTC. Protein sequence: CASSHGTTSSYNEQFF.

This chain uses TRBV5-1 with TRBJ2-7; 7 bases agree with TRBD2. From germline, CDR1 is SGHRS and CDR2 YFSETQ. V dropped 1 base and J dropped 6; count of bases not matched to a gene: 10. The CDR3 is made up of 15 amino acids. CDR3 sequence: CASSLPAGDLGEQYF. The CDR3 nucleotides read TGCGCCAGCAGCTTGCCGGCGGGGGATTTGGGCGAGCAGTACTTC.

CDR3 loop: CASSLGLAPGGADTQYF. The CDR3 DNA follows: TGTGCCAGCAGCCTGGGTCTAGCGCCCGGGGGGGCAGATACGCAGTATTTT. The chain combines TRBV7-3 with TRBJ2-3; 8 nucleotides match TRBD2. Germline trimming cut 5 bases from V and 4 bases from J; bases unmatched to any gene: 14. Per the germline V gene, CDR1 is SGHTA and CDR2 is FQGTGA. The CDR3 length is 17 residues.

The rearrangement links TRBV11-2 to TRBJ2-3; 14 bases match TRBD2. CDR1 is SGHAT, CDR2 FQNNGV, per germline. The CDR3 is 16 amino acids. V lost 5 bases, J lost 3 bases, and 4 bases stayed unmatched. Here the CDR3 reads CASSSRTSGRTDTQYF. The CDR3 bases are TGTGCCAGCAGCAGCAGGACTAGCGGGAGGACAGATACGCAGTATTTT.

The rearrangement uses TRBV5-5 and TRBJ2-6; D is possibly TRBD1 (6 bases). This CDR3 contains 18 residues. Germline V gene sequence: CDR1 SGHKS, CDR2 YYEKEE (reference sequence). The V end lost 0 bases, the J end lost 1 base, and 14 bases lay between the germline ends. In nucleotides, the CDR3 is TGTGCCAGCAGCTTGGCAGCACAGGGCTGGTCTGGGGCCAACGTCCTGACTTTC. This codes for CASSLAAQGWSGANVLTF.

The chain recombines TRBV6-5 with TRBJ1-4, with a tentative D call TRBD1 (6 bases). This CDR3 is built from 15 residues. V was clipped by 4 bases and J by 0 bases, with 9 bases between them. CDR1 is MNHEY and CDR2 is SVGAGI in the germline V gene. The CDR3 reads CASSFRQATNEKLFF. In nucleotides, the CDR3 is TGTGCCAGCAGTTTTCGACAGGCAACTAATGAAAAACTGTTTTTT.

This sequence joins TRBV5-4 and TRBJ2-7; 11 nucleotides align to TRBD2. The junction had 8 bases not matched to a gene; V was cut back by 0 bases and J by 6 bases. Germline V gene lookup returns CDR1 SGHNT and CDR2 YYREEE (reference sequence). CDR3 length: 16 residues. CDR3 in amino acids: CASSLAPSGRLTEQYF. CDR3 bases: TGTGCCAGCAGCTTGGCCCCTAGCGGGAGGCTAACCGAGCAGTACTTC.

V usage is TRBV29-1 and J usage is TRBJ1-4, with 9 bases fitting TRBD1. The germline CDR1 and CDR2 sequences are SQVTM and ANQGSEA. The length of the CDR3 is 13 residues. V was clipped by 7 bases and J by 6 bases; unmatched bases: 6. DNA of the CDR3: TGCAGCGAACGGGGACAGGGATATGAAAAACTGTTTTTT. Protein product: CSERGQGYEKLFF. The full variable domain, with the rest looked up from reference TRBV29-1 and TRBJ1-4, is SAVISQKPSRDICQRGTSLTIQCQVDSQVTMMFWYRQQPGQSLTLIATANQGSEATYESGFVIDKFPISRPNLTFSTLTVSNMSPEDSSIYLCSERGQGYEKLFFGSGTQLSVL.

This clone has only one observation. This rearrangement joins TRBV30 to TRBJ2-3; 8 bases map to TRBD2. The junction had 11 bases not matched to a gene; V was cut back by 3 bases and J by 6 bases. Germline V gene lookup returns CDR1 GTSNPN and CDR2 SVGIG (reference sequence). CDR3 length: 15 residues. CDR3 protein: CAWRLAGRASDTQYF. The CDR3 nucleotides are TGTGCCTGGAGATTAGCGGGGAGGGCATCGGATACGCAGTATTTT.

The rearrangement uses TRBV18 and TRBJ2-1; D is possibly TRBD2 (6 bases). In germline, CDR1 is KGHSH, CDR2 LQKENI. The CDR3 sequence is 15 residues long. V lost 4 bases to trimming and J lost 4 bases, with 14 bases between them. CDR3 nucleotide sequence: TGTGCCAGCTCACTACCCGGGACTGCATACAATGAGCAGTTCTTC. This encodes CASSLPGTAYNEQFF. The full variable domain, with the rest looked up from reference TRBV18 and TRBJ2-1, is NAGVMQNPRHLVRRRGQEARLRCSPMKGHSHVYWYRQLPEEGLKFMVYLQKENIIDESGMPKERFSAEFPKEGPSILRIQQVVRGDSAAYFCASSLPGTAYNEQFFGPGTRLTVL.

This chain links TRBV7-3 with TRBJ2-2; D perhaps matches TRBD1 (7 bases). This CDR3 has 17 amino acids. Trimming cost V 0 bases and J 6 bases, with 17 bases left between them. CDR1 and CDR2 (germline): SGHTA, FQGTGA. CDR3 sequence: CASSLTGGGGVAGELFF. The CDR3 DNA reads TGTGCCAGCAGCTTAACAGGGGGCGGAGGGGTCGCCGGGGAGCTGTTTTTT.

The genes are TRBV5-1 and TRBJ2-3, with TRBD2 identical over 8 bases. The CDR3 spans 16 residues. V was pared by 4 bases and J by 2 bases, with 9 bases of the junction left unmatched. CDR1 and CDR2 from the germline V gene are SGHRS and YFSETQ. In DNA, the CDR3 is TGCGCCAGCAGCCAGGTAGCGGGACGGCTCACAGATACGCAGTATTTT. It codes for CASSQVAGRLTDTQYF. Variable domain in full (rest from reference TRBV5-1 and TRBJ2-3): KAGVTQTPRYLIKTRGQQVTLSCSPISGHRSVSWYQQTPGQGLQFLFEYFSETQRNKGNFPGRFSGRQFSNSRSEMNVSTLELGDSALYLCASSQVAGRLTDTQYFGPGTRLTVL.

The chain joins TRBV9 to TRBJ2-2, with D possibly being TRBD1 (5 bases). This CDR3 has 13 amino acids. CDR1 is SGDLS, CDR2 YYNGEE, per germline. Trimming took off 2 bases at V and 4 bases at J, with 6 bases between the two ends. CDR3 amino acids: CASSVRATGELFF. Here the CDR3 DNA reads TGTGCCAGCAGCGTCAGGGCCACCGGGGAGCTGTTTTTT.

This chain connects TRBV5-1 to TRBJ1-3, with 7 bases that match TRBD1. V shed 2 bases and J 4 bases; nucleotides not matched to a gene: 6. The CDR3 has 15 residues. The germline V gene has CDR1 SGHRS and CDR2 YFSETQ. CDR3 bases: TGCGCCAGCAGCTTCGACAGGGCGGGAGGAAACACCATATATTTT. As protein: CASSFDRAGGNTIYF. Full variable domain (outside the CDR3, taken from reference TRBV5-1 and TRBJ1-3): KAGVTQTPRYLIKTRGQQVTLSCSPISGHRSVSWYQQTPGQGLQFLFEYFSETQRNKGNFPGRFSGRQFSNSRSEMNVSTLELGDSALYLCASSFDRAGGNTIYFGEGSWLTVV.

V is TRBV30 and J is TRBJ2-5; 7 bases are shared with TRBD2. CDR1 and CDR2 from the germline V gene are GTSNPN and SVGIG (reference sequence). The CDR3 has 14 residues. The J segment lost 4 bases and the V segment lost 1 base, leaving 6 bases of the junction unmatched. CDR3 region: CAWSGAGPRETQYF. The DNA of the CDR3 is TGTGCCTGGAGTGGAGCGGGACCTCGAGAGACCCAGTACTTC.

The CDR3 protein is CASSKTAAWGYTF. The CDR3 bases are TGTGCCAGCAGTAAGACTGCCGCCTGGGGCTACACCTTC. J is TRBJ1-2 and V is TRBV6-5, with D uncertain. The CDR3 runs 13 residues. Trimming removed 5 bases from V and 8 bases from J, with 15 bases in between. Germline lookup yields CDR1 MNHEY and CDR2 SVGAGI.

The chain couples TRBV28 to TRBJ1-6; 11 bases are a match to TRBD1. There are 15 residues in the CDR3. Germline V gene lookup returns CDR1 MDHEN and CDR2 SYDVKM. With 6 bases clipped from V and 11 bases from J, the junction kept 9 bases outside the gene matches. CDR3: CASRWWGQGETPLHF. The CDR3 coding sequence is TGTGCCAGCAGATGGTGGGGACAGGGGGAGACACCCCTCCACTTT.

The V and J genes are TRBV29-1 and TRBJ1-4; TRBD1 is a possible D gene (5 bases). The CDR3 length is 12 residues. Germline loops: CDR1 SQVTM, CDR2 ANQGSEA. Deletions cut 5 bases from V and 8 bases from J, with 12 bases between. CDR3 protein: CSVQEGVEKLFF. CDR3 nucleotides: TGCAGCGTTCAGGAAGGGGTAGAAAAACTGTTTTTT. The whole variable domain, remainder taken from reference TRBV29-1 and TRBJ1-4, is SAVISQKPSRDICQRGTSLTIQCQVDSQVTMMFWYRQQPGQSLTLIATANQGSEATYESGFVIDKFPISRPNLTFSTLTVSNMSPEDSSIYLCSVQEGVEKLFFGSGTQLSVL.

This chain connects TRBV10-3 to TRBJ1-1; 8 positions match TRBD1. The length of the CDR3 is 12 residues. Germline V gene data show CDR1 as ENHRY and CDR2 as SYGVKD. The junction had 7 bases not matched to a gene; V was cut back by 10 bases and J by 6 bases. CDR3 nucleotides: TGTGCCACCCAGGGGGCCTTTGCTGAAGCTTTCTTT. It yields the protein CATQGAFAEAFF.

This sequence joins TRBV2 and TRBJ2-1, with D unclear. The germline CDR1 and CDR2 sequences are SNHLY and FYNNEI. The CDR3 contains 11 residues. V shed 7 bases and J shed 9 bases, with 10 bases lying between them. CDR3 DNA sequence: TGTGCCAGCACGGGTTCAGCTGAGCAGTTCTTC. The encoded protein is CASTGSAEQFF.

The chain links TRBV27 to TRBJ2-6, with TRBD2 as a possible D gene (5 bases). The germline V gene encodes CDR1 MNHEY and CDR2 SMNVEV (reference sequence). Trimming shortened V by 6 bases and J by 0 bases, and 12 bases separated the two germline ends. The CDR3 loop spans 16 amino acids. CDR3 protein: CASSLRTVSGANVLTF. CDR3 DNA sequence: TGTGCCAGCAGCCTTCGGACTGTCTCTGGGGCCAACGTCCTGACTTTC.

The J gene is TRBJ2-1, the V gene TRBV9; weak D call: TRBD2 (5 bases). This CDR3 region has 12 residues. The germline CDR1 and CDR2 sequences are SGDLS and YYNGEE. V gave up 0 bases and J gave up 9 bases, with 7 bases separating them. CDR3 DNA: TGTGCCAGCAGCGTAGGTCGGGGTGAGCAGTTCTTC. Translated, it gives CASSVGRGEQFF.

This chain joins TRBV5-1 and TRBJ2-7; 14 nucleotides line up with TRBD2. Trimming cost V 3 bases and J 7 bases; bases outside gene matches: 9. From germline, CDR1 is SGHRS and CDR2 YFSETQ. The length of the CDR3 is 16 residues. The CDR3 region has the DNA TGCGCCAGCAGCTGGGGACTAGCGGGAGAATTTGGGGAGCAGTACTTC. It yields the protein CASSWGLAGEFGEQYF.

The rearrangement links TRBV19 to TRBJ2-2; maybe TRBD2 (6 bases). This CDR3 has 20 residues. The germline V gene encodes CDR1 LNHDA and CDR2 SQIVND (reference sequence). With 3 bases removed from V and 0 bases from J, the gap between germline ends came to 23 bases. CDR3 protein: CASSIGAGLLGYPNTGELFF. The CDR3 DNA is TGTGCCAGTAGTATCGGAGCGGGCCTTCTAGGGTACCCGAACACCGGGGAGCTGTTTTTT.

Only a few counts were recorded for this clone. The gene calls are TRBV7-8 and TRBJ2-7, with a possible D match to TRBD2 (5 bases). Germline lookup yields CDR1 SGHVS and CDR2 FQNEAQ. This CDR3 has 13 amino acids. V was trimmed by 2 bases and J by 4 bases, leaving 9 bases between them. The CDR3 loop is CASSLLASYEQYF. The CDR3 DNA reads as TGTGCCAGCAGCTTACTAGCTTCTTACGAGCAGTACTTC.

This sequence joins TRBV10-3 and TRBJ1-4; the D gene is possibly TRBD1 (5 bases). Germline loops: CDR1 ENHRY, CDR2 SYGVKD. V was pared by 4 bases and J by 5 bases, with 8 bases between. The CDR3 covers 13 residues. The CDR3 bases are TGTGCCATCAGTGCTTCAGGGAATGAAAAACTGTTTTTT. Amino acids: CAISASGNEKLFF.

The sample holds a few counts of this clone. The chain combines TRBV5-1 with TRBJ2-3; 12 bases match TRBD1. Germline lookup yields CDR1 SGHRS and CDR2 YFSETQ. J lost 3 bases, V lost 5 bases, and 1 base had no gene match. The CDR3 loop spans 14 amino acids. The CDR3 DNA is TGCGCCAGCAGGGGACAGGGGGCAACAGATACGCAGTATTTT. It is translated as CASRGQGATDTQYF.

This chain links TRBV9 with TRBJ2-6; 7 nucleotides agree with TRBD1. CDR1 and CDR2 from the germline V gene are SGDLS and YYNGEE. V shed 3 bases, J shed 2 bases, and the junction held 2 bases outside the gene matches. This CDR3 has 15 residues. In DNA, the CDR3 is TGTGCCAGCAGCGGACAGGGTGCTGGGGCCAACGTCCTGACTTTC. Translation gives CASSGQGAGANVLTF.

The chain couples TRBV18 to TRBJ1-2; D unresolved. The V gene's germline CDR1 is KGHSH and CDR2 LQKENI. This CDR3 spans 14 amino acids. V lost 2 bases to trimming and J lost 9 bases, with 16 bases between them. CDR3 region: CASSPEPRSESYTF. The CDR3, as DNA: TGTGCCAGCTCACCAGAGCCACGGTCCGAGAGCTACACCTTC.

The V and J genes are TRBV6-5 and TRBJ1-2, with 10 bases identical to TRBD1. Trimming removed 7 bases from V and 6 bases from J; junction bases left unmatched: 8. In germline, CDR1 is MNHEY, CDR2 SVGAGI. This CDR3 comprises 14 residues. The DNA of the CDR3 is TGTGCCAGCACCCCGGACAGGGGGAGGGATGGCTACACCTTC. Translated, it gives CASTPDRGRDGYTF.